This TCR beta chain was retrieved from a study of blood T cell repertoires in COVID-19. Generated by immunoSEQ multiplex PCR, the TCRdb table keeps only in-frame clones and is missing some. The table shows about 180,000 clones, with roughly 83% occurring only once. CDR1 SGHVS and CDR2 FNYEAQ come from the germline V gene. With 4 bases removed from V and 3 bases from J, the gap between germline ends came to 10 bases. The CDR3 spans 14 residues. The specimen sequenced was PBMCs or T cells enriched from blood (not recorded which). This receptor was identified in a woman aged 30 to 39 who had recovered from COVID-19. This chain connects TRBV7-6 to TRBJ1-3; D may be TRBD1 (5 bases). Here the CDR3 reads CASSSTESGNTIYF. In nucleotides, the CDR3 is TGTGCCAGCAGCTCGACAGAAAGTGGAAACACCATATATTTT.